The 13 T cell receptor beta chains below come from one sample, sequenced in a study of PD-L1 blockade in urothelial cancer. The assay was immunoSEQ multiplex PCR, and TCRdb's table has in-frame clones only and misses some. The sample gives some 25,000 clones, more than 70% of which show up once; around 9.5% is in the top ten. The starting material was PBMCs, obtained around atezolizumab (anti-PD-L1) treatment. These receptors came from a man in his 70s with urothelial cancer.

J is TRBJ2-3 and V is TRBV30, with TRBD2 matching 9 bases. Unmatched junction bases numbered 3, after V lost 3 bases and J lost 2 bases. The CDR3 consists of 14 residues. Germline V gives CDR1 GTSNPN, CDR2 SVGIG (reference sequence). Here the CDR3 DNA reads TGTGCCTGGAGCCTAGCGGGAATCACAGATACGCAGTATTTT. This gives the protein CAWSLAGITDTQYF.

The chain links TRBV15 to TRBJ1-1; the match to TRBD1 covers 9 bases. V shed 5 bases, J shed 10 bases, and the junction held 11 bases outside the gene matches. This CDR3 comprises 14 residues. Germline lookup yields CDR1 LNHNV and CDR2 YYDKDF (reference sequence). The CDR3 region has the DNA TGTGCCACCAGCTCCGGACAGGGGAGAAGAGGAGCTTTCTTT. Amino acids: CATSSGQGRRGAFF. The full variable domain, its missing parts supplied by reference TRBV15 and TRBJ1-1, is DAMVIQNPRYQVTQFGKPVTLSCSQTLNHNVMYWYQQKSSQAPKLLFHYYDKDFNNEADTPDNFQSRRPNTSFCFLDIRSPGLGDTAMYLCATSSGQGRRGAFFGQGTRLTVV.

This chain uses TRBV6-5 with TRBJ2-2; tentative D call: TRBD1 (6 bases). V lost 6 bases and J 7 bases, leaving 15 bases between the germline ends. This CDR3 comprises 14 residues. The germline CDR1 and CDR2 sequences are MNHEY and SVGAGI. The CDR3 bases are TGTGCCAGCAGGGGGGCCCTTGAGGGCGGGGAGCTGTTTTTT. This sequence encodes CASRGALEGGELFF.

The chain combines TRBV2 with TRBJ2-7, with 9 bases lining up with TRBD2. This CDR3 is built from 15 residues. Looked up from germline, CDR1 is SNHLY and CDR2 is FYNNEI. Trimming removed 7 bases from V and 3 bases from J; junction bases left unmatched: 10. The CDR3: CASKASGTRDYEQYF. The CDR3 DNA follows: TGTGCCAGCAAGGCTAGCGGGACCCGGGACTACGAGCAGTACTTC.

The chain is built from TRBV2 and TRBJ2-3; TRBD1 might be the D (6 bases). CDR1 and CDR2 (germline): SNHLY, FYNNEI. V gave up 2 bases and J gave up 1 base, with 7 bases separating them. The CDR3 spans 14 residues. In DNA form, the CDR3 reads TGTGCCAGCAGTGAATGGACAGGCACAGATACGCAGTATTTT. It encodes CASSEWTGTDTQYF.

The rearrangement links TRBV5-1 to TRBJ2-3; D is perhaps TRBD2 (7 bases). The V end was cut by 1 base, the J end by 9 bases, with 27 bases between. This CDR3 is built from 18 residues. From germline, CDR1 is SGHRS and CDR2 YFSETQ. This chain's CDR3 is CASSLYPLQGGGQDTQYF. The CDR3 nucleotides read TGCGCCAGCAGCTTGTACCCGTTGCAGGGAGGGGGGCAAGACACGCAGTATTTT. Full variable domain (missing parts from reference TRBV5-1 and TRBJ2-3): KAGVTQTPRYLIKTRGQQVTLSCSPISGHRSVSWYQQTPGQGLQFLFEYFSETQRNKGNFPGRFSGRQFSNSRSEMNVSTLELGDSALYLCASSLYPLQGGGQDTQYFGPGTRLTVL.

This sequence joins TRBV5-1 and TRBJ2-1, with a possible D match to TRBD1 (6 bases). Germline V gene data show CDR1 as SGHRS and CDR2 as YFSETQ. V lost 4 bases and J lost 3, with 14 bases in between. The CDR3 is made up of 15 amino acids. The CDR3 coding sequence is TGCGCCAGCAGCGTTCGGACAGAACTCTACAATGAGCAGTTCTTC. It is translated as CASSVRTELYNEQFF.

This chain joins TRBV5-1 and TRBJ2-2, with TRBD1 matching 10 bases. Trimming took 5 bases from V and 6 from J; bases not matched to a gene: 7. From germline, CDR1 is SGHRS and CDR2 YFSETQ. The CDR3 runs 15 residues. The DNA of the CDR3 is TGCGCCAGCAGTACCGGGACAGGGGTTCCCGGGGAGCTGTTTTTT. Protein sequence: CASSTGTGVPGELFF. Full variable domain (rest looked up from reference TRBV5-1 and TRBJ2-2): KAGVTQTPRYLIKTRGQQVTLSCSPISGHRSVSWYQQTPGQGLQFLFEYFSETQRNKGNFPGRFSGRQFSNSRSEMNVSTLELGDSALYLCASSTGTGVPGELFFGEGSRLTVL.

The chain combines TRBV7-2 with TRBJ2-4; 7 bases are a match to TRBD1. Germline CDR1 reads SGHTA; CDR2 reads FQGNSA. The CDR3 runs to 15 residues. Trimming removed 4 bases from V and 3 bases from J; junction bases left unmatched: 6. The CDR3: CASSSRRDSKNIQYF. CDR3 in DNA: TGTGCCAGCAGCTCCCGCCGGGACAGCAAAAACATTCAGTACTTC.

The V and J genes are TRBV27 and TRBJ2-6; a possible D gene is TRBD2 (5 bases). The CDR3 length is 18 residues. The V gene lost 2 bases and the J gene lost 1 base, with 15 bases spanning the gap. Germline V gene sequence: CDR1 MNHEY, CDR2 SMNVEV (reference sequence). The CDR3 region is CASSLGSQRLSGANVLTF. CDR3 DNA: TGTGCCAGCAGTTTAGGGAGTCAGAGACTTTCTGGGGCCAACGTCCTGACTTTC.

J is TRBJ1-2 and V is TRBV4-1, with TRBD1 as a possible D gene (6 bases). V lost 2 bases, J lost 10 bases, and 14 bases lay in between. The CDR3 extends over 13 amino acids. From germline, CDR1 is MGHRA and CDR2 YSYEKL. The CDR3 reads CASSQWTESHYTF. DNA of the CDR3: TGCGCCAGCAGCCAATGGACAGAATCCCACTACACCTTC.

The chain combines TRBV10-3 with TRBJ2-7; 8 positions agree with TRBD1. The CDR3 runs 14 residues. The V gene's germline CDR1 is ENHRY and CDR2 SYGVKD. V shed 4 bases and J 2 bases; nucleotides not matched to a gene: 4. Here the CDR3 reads CAISGGQGPYEQYF. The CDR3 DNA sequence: TGTGCCATCAGTGGAGGACAGGGTCCCTACGAGCAGTACTTC.

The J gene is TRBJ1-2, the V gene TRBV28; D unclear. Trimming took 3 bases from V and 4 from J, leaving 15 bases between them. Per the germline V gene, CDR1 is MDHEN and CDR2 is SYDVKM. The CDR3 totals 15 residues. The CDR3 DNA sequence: TGTGCCAGCAGTTTCGGGGAACCGGTGATCTATGGCTACACCTTC. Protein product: CASSFGEPVIYGYTF.